The 4 T cell receptor beta chains in this list originate from one sample, sequenced in a study of blood T cell repertoires in COVID-19. Measured with immunoSEQ multiplex PCR; TCRdb has only the in-frame clones, and not every one. The sample records more than 110,000 clones, 85% being singletons. What was sequenced was peripheral blood. The receptors here all came from a man aged 45 to 65 with acute or convalescent COVID-19.

The chain links TRBV12-3 or TRBV12-4 to TRBJ1-1, with TRBD1 matching 7 bases. This CDR3 is 13 amino acids long. V shed 4 bases and J 1 base; nucleotides not matched to a gene: 0. Here the CDR3 DNA reads TGTGCCAGCAGTTCAGGGGGGAACACTGAAGCTTTCTTT. Translated, it gives CASSSGGNTEAFF.

The chain combines TRBV19 with TRBJ1-5, with 8 bases fitting TRBD1. The trim removed 9 bases at V and 6 bases at J, leaving 7 bases unmatched. The CDR3 has 13 residues. CDR1 and CDR2 from the germline V gene are LNHDA and SQIVND (reference sequence). The CDR3 bases are TGTGCCAGCTCTCCAGGGGGCGGTCAGCCCCAGCATTTT. Protein: CASSPGGGQPQHF.

V is TRBV14 and J is TRBJ2-7; possible D gene TRBD2, 5 bases. Trimming cost V 1 base and J 3 bases, with 19 bases left between them. This CDR3 is built from 17 residues. Germline V CDR1 and CDR2: SGHDN, FVKESK. The CDR3 coding sequence is TGTGCCAGCAGCCAAGGGGGATACGGACCTCGGGGCTACGAGCAGTACTTC. Translated: CASSQGGYGPRGYEQYF.

CDR3 region: CASSEGTGRTGELFF. The CDR3, as DNA: TGTGCCAGCAGTGAGGGGACAGGGCGTACCGGGGAGCTGTTTTTT. This chain joins TRBV6-1 and TRBJ2-2, with 9 bases identical to TRBD1. This CDR3 is built from 15 residues. Per germline, CDR1 MNHNS and CDR2 SASEGT. The ends lost 3 bases at V and 5 bases at J; junction bases unmatched: 4.